This T cell receptor (beta chain) was identified in a study of blood T cell repertoires in COVID-19. Study at large: The United States, Italy and Spain were the sources of the acute and convalescent COVID-19 samples. PBMCs, B-cell-depleted T cells, or T cells provided the cDNA or gDNA that made up the material.

As processed by the authors: Reference gene primer amplification gave estimated nucleated cell counts. The data were produced by immunoSEQ multiplex PCR, yet TCRdb's version contains in-frame clones alone and is incomplete. That table is the source of V, J and clone size, and D and trimming were worked out from the DNA. Seen here are 250,000 to 350,000 clones, roughly 90% observed once, and the top ten hold about 2.2%. Seattle cases were enrolled at active infection and followed longitudinally. CDR1 is SGHRS, CDR2 YFSETQ, per germline. V lost 2 bases to trimming and J lost 6 bases; unmatched junction nucleotides: 3. The CDR3 covers 14 residues.

Sequenced sample: peripheral blood. The rearrangement joins TRBV5-1 to TRBJ1-4, with TRBD1 matching 8 bases. The TCR sequence derives from a young woman with COVID-19, enrolled during active disease. The CDR3 bases are TGCGCCAGCAGCTTAGACAGGGGCGATGAAAAACTGTTTTTT. Translating it yields CASSLDRGDEKLFF. The whole variable domain, filled in from reference TRBV5-1 and TRBJ1-4, reads KAGVTQTPRYLIKTRGQQVTLSCSPISGHRSVSWYQQTPGQGLQFLFEYFSETQRNKGNFPGRFSGRQFSNSRSEMNVSTLELGDSALYLCASSLDRGDEKLFFGSGTQLSVL.